The clone carrying this TCR beta chain was seen a few times. No antigen is known for it. These data come from a study of vaccination effects on CD4 cells after COVID-19. The study's findings and limits: Long after vaccination, the clones induced by infection and by vaccine shrank markedly in size.

This CDR3 has 14 amino acids. The germline V and J ends were trimmed by 4 bases and 3 bases, with 11 bases remaining between them. Germline-derived CDR1 and CDR2 are SGDLS and YYNGEE. Measured with immunoSEQ multiplex PCR; TCRdb has only the in-frame clones, and not every one. The sample holds approximately 68,000 clones, around 78% seen once. In the ViraFEST assay, antigen-specific CD4+ clonotypes were identified by expansion after peptide-pool stimulation. Isolation of CD4+ T cells took place after approximately ten days of culture. The study found no prior SARS-CoV-2 infection in the vaccine recipients, who tested negative for nucleocapsid antibodies. Cultures used 2 million to 2.5 million PBMC per well, 9 to 10 IU/ml IL-2 and 10 ug/ml peptides. IL-2 medium supplanted half the medium on days 3 and 7.

Specimen: CD4+ T cells from PBMCs cultured with SARS-CoV-2 spike peptides, collected before COVID-19 vaccination. V gene TRBV9 combines with J gene TRBJ2-1; tentative D call: TRBD2 (6 bases). The source of this sequence is a human donor who received a COVID-19 vaccine. CDR3 in amino acids: CASSRDGGYNEQFF. The CDR3 bases are TGTGCCAGCAGCCGGGACGGGGGCTACAATGAGCAGTTCTTC.